This TCR beta chain was sequenced during a study of T cells after yellow fever vaccination. Study observations and caveats: Reappearing after the booster were most of the clones from primary vaccination (approximately 96% CD4, approximately 88% CD8).

TCRdb re-called the 5' RACE reads with MiXCR, one entry per CDR3 protein. The sample has 320,000 or so distinct CDR3 sequences, 7% to 9% seen once. On this clonotype itself: Antigen specificity is unknown.

This CDR3 region has 14 residues. Germline V gene sequence: CDR1 SGHTA, CDR2 FQGNSA. Trimming cost V 5 bases and J 2 bases, with 13 bases left between them. The receptor's source is a man aged 18 to 30 who received the YFV17D yellow fever vaccine. The chain joins TRBV7-2 to TRBJ2-7; a weak D match, TRBD1 (5 bases). The sample consisted of PBMCs, taken roughly 45 days after the first yellow fever vaccination. The CDR3 nucleotides read TGTGCCAGCAGCGGGGCTCGGACCCCCTACGAGCAGTACTTC. Protein product: CASSGARTPYEQYF.